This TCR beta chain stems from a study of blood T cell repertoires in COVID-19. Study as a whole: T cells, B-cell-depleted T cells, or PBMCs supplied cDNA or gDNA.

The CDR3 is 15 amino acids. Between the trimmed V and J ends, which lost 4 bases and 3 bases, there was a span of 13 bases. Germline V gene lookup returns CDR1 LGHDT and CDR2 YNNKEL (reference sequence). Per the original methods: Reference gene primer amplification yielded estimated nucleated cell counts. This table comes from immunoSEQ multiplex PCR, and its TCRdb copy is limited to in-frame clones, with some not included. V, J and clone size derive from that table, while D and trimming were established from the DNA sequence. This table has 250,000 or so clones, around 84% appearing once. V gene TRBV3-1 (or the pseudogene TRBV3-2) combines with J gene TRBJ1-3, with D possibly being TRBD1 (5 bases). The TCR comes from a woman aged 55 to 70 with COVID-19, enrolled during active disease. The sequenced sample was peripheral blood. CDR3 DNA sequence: TGTGCCAGCAGCCCCCCGGGGGTCTATGGAAACACCATATATTTT. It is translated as CASSPPGVYGNTIYF.